This T cell receptor (beta chain) was captured in a study of shared clonotypes between healthy human individuals. CDR3 length equals 16 residues. Deletions cut 2 bases from V and 1 base from J, with 11 bases between. CDR1 is SGHAT, CDR2 FQNNGV, per germline. Sorted subsets were amplified in replicate PCRs using around 220 ng DNA, tens of thousands of T cell genomes. The method was immunoSEQ multiplex PCR; TCRdb's version includes in-frame clones alone and lacks a portion of them. The profile shows about 600,000 clones, nearly 98% of them singletons. Naive CD8 cells, CD45RO-negative and positively selected for CCR7, excluded terminally differentiated effector memory CD45RA+ cells.

The TCR originated in a man aged 25 to 40 in good health. The rearrangement uses TRBV11-2 and TRBJ2-2; a weak D match, TRBD1 (5 bases). Sequencing was performed on naive CD8+ T cells sorted from blood. The CDR3 sequence: CASSLRVGLNTGELFF. CDR3 nucleotide sequence: TGTGCCAGCAGCTTACGGGTGGGGCTGAACACCGGGGAGCTGTTTTTT. The full variable domain, rest sourced from reference TRBV11-2 and TRBJ2-2, is EAGVAQSPRYKIIEKRQSVAFWCNPISGHATLYWYQQILGQGPKLLIQFQNNGVVDDSQLPKDRFSAERLKGVDSTLKIQPAKLEDSAVYLCASSLRVGLNTGELFFGEGSRLTVL.